The TCR beta chain under discussion was sequenced for a study of CD8 T cell repertoires and HIV-1 epitope variants. In the study overall: Control wells had CMV/EBV/flu peptides, negative Ebola AY9, or no peptide. Whole-study findings and limits: Only beta chains were identified, marking proliferation to antigen, not function.

Profiling relied on immunoSEQ multiplex PCR, and the TCRdb table lists in-frame clones only, not all of them. The repertoire holds approximately 5,000 clones, with around two thirds as singletons. On this clone itself: Its antigen is not known.

With 5 bases removed from V and 7 bases from J, the gap between germline ends came to 17 bases. The CDR3 totals 14 residues. The germline gives CDR1 MNHEY, CDR2 SVGAGI. The sample consisted of cultured CD8+ T cells derived from PBMCs. The genes are TRBV6-5 and TRBJ1-1; TRBD1 is a possible D gene (6 bases). The receptor's source is a male donor with HIV. CDR3 region: CASSPTGPPLEAFF. Written as DNA, the CDR3 is TGTGCCAGCAGTCCGACAGGCCCGCCACTTGAAGCTTTCTTT.